The clone carrying this T cell receptor (beta chain) was seen at least ten times. Its antigen is unknown. TCRdb reanalysed the reads using MiXCR and keeps one entry per CDR3 protein. The top ten clones hold around 9.1% of a sample with 100,000 to 150,000 distinct CDR3 sequences, approximately 9.2% of them seen once. This sample is drawn from a study of T cell repertoires in cytomegalovirus infection. Study details: Signatures in public TCR beta sequences pointed to both CMV infection and matching HLA type. Whole-study findings and limits: HLA-C-restricted, CMV-specific TCR beta clonotypes were dominant ex vivo.

The clonotype was recovered from a human donor in good health (CMV status not recorded). Some clones in this sample may be carry-over from other donors' samples. The sample was PBMCs.

CDR3 coding DNA: TGTGCCAGCAGCTACAGGGACCCTAATTCACCCCTCCACTTT. This sequence encodes CASSYRDPNSPLHF. V and J are TRBV14 and TRBJ1-6, with a tentative D call TRBD1 (6 bases). The V gene lost 5 bases and the J gene lost 6 bases, with 11 bases spanning the gap. Germline V gives CDR1 SGHDN, CDR2 FVKESK. There are 14 residues in the CDR3.